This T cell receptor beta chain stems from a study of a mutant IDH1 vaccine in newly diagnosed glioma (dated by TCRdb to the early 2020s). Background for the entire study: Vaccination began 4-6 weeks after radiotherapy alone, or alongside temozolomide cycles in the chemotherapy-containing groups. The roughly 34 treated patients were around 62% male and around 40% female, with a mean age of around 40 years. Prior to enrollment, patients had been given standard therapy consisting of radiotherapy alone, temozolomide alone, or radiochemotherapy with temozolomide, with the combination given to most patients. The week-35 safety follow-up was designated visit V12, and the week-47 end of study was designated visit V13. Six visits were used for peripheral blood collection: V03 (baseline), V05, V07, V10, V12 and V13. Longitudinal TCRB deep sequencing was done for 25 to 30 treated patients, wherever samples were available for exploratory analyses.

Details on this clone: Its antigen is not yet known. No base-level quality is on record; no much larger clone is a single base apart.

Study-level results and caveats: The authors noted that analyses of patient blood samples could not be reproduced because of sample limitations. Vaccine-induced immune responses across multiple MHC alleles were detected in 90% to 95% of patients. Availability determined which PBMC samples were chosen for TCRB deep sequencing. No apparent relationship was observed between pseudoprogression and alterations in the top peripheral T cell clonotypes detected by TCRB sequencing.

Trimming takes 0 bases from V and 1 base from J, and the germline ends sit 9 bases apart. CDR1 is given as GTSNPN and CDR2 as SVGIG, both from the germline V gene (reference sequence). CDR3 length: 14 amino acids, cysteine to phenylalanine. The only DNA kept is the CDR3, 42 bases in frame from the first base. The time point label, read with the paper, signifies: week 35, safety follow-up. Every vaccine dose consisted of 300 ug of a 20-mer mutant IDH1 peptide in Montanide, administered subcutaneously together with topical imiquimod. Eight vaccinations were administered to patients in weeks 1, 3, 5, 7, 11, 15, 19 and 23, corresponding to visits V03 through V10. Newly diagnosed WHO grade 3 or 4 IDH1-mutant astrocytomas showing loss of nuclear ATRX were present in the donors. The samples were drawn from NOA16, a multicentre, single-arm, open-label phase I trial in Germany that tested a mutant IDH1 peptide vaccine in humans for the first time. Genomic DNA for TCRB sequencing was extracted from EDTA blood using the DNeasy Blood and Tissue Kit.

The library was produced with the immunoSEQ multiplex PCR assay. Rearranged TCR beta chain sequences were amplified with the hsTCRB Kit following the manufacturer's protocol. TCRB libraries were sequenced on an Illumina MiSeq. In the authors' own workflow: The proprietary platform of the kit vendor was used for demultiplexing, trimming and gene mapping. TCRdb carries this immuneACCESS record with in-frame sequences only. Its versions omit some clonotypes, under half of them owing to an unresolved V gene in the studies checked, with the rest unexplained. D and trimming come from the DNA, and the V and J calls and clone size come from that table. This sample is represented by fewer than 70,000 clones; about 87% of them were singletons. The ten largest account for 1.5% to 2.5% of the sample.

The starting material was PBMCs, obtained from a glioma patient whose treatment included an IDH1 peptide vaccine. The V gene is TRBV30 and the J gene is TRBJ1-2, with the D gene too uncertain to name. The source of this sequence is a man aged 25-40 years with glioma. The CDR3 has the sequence CAWSVRLGNYGYTF. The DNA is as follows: TGTGCCTGGAGTGTGAGACTCGGTAACTATGGCTACACCTTC.